The 24 T cell receptor beta chains in this list originate from one sample, sequenced in a study of CD4 T cells in relation to SARS-CoV-2 and coronaviruses (dated by TCRdb to about 2021). Their specific antigens are unknown. CD4+ T cells from unexposed donors were collected before the COVID-19 pandemic (2011-2018). The EasySep CD4+ T cell isolation kit was used to isolate CD4+ T cells once the cultures had run for 9 to 11 days. Libraries were built with the immunoSEQ multiplex PCR assay. This is the immuneACCESS table as TCRdb keeps it, with only in-frame sequences that have V and J called. A part of the clones is gone; compared with another copy, unresolved V genes explain less than half, and the rest is unexplained. A total of 25,000 to 30,000 clones appear in this sample, 74% of them only once. The ten largest clones represent around 21% of the sample. Input material: CD4+ T cells from PBMCs, cultured in vitro. These receptors came from a human donor in good health.

This chain connects TRBV6-6 to TRBJ2-7; TRBD1 matches at 11 bases. The V gene end was trimmed by 5 bases and the J gene end by 2 bases; junction bases not matched to a gene: 2. CDR1 MNHNY and CDR2 SVGAGI come from the germline V gene (reference sequence). CDR3 length: 14 residues. The CDR3 nucleotides read TGTGCCAGCAGTAAGGGACAGGGGGCCTACGAGCAGTACTTC. Protein: CASSKGQGAYEQYF.

The chain is built from TRBV6-2 or TRBV6-3 and TRBJ1-6; D ambiguous. The V gene lost 0 bases and the J gene lost 14 bases, with 8 bases spanning the gap. CDR3 size: 12 residues. Germline V gives CDR1 MNHEY, CDR2 SVGEGT. In DNA form, the CDR3 reads TGTGCCAGCAGTTACTCGGTTGTATCCCTCCACTTT. Its translation: CASSYSVVSLHF.

The chain uses TRBV2 and TRBJ2-3; weak D call: TRBD2 (6 bases). The CDR3 length is 16 residues. Germline CDR1 reads SNHLY; CDR2 reads FYNNEI. Trimming shortened V by 8 bases and J by 0 bases, and 18 bases separated the two germline ends. The CDR3 nucleotides read TGTGCCAGCCGAGACGTTGGGGCGGGGAGCACAGATACGCAGTATTTT. Translating gives CASRDVGAGSTDTQYF.

The chain links TRBV5-4 to TRBJ2-4; no firm D call. Germline CDR1 is SGHNT and CDR2 is YYREEE (reference sequence). The CDR3 is 14 residues long. The ends were cut back, 4 bases at V and 3 bases at J, with 11 bases in the middle. The CDR3 DNA follows: TGTGCCAGCAGCCAATTCGCCGGCAAAAACATTCAGTACTTC. Protein product: CASSQFAGKNIQYF.

The rearrangement uses TRBV18 and TRBJ1-5, with TRBD1 matching over 7 bases. The CDR3 sequence is 15 residues long. The junction had 6 bases not matched to a gene; V was cut back by 4 bases and J by 3 bases. Germline loops: CDR1 KGHSH, CDR2 LQKENI. The CDR3 DNA reads as TGTGCCAGCTCACTAGGACAGGCAATCAATCAGCCCCAGCATTTT. Its translation: CASSLGQAINQPQHF.

This clone was counted once. This chain joins TRBV7-6 and TRBJ1-1, with D hard to call. The CDR3 length is 15 residues. V dropped 1 base and J dropped 3 bases, with 12 bases sitting between them. CDR1 and CDR2 (germline): SGHVS, FNYEAQ. In DNA, the CDR3 is TGTGCCAGCAGCTTAGTACGAGTCCCGGACACTGAAGCTTTCTTT. It encodes CASSLVRVPDTEAFF.

The CDR3 DNA reads as TGTGCCAGCAGCCAAGTTTATCGCACTAACTATGGCTACACCTTC. Translation gives CASSQVYRTNYGYTF. The genes are TRBV3-1 (or the pseudogene TRBV3-2) and TRBJ1-2; D uncertain. This CDR3 has 15 residues. V was shortened by 1 base and J by 0 bases, with 9 bases between the two germline ends. Germline assignment: CDR1 LGHDT and CDR2 YNNKEL (reference sequence).

V is TRBV18 and J is TRBJ2-5, with TRBD2 identical over 15 bases. Germline CDR1 KGHSH, CDR2 LQKENI. Trimming took 6 bases from V and 2 from J; bases not matched to a gene: 7. This CDR3 is 17 amino acids long. In DNA form, the CDR3 reads TGTGCCAGCTCGCGGACTAGCGGGGGGGCCACACAAGAGACCCAGTACTTC. It codes for CASSRTSGGATQETQYF.

The chain has TRBV12-3 or TRBV12-4 and TRBJ1-5; TRBD1 is a possible D gene (6 bases). Trimming removed 3 bases at V and 9 bases at J, with 12 bases between. This CDR3 has 13 amino acids. The CDR3 coding sequence is TGTGCCAGCAGTTTTGGGGGACATGGGCCCCAGCATTTT. Translating gives CASSFGGHGPQHF.

CDR3 amino acids: CASSLAGQEKGGYTF. The DNA for the CDR3 is TGCGCCAGCAGCTTGGCCGGGCAGGAGAAAGGGGGCTACACCTTC. This chain connects TRBV5-1 to TRBJ1-2, with D unclear. V lost 0 bases and J 8 bases, leaving 17 bases between the germline ends. Germline CDR1 and CDR2: SGHRS and YFSETQ. The CDR3 is 15 residues long.

The rearrangement links TRBV9 to TRBJ1-6; TRBD1 agrees at 8 bases. Trimming at V came to 0 bases and at J to 7 bases, leaving 6 bases not matched to a gene. Germline V CDR1 and CDR2: SGDLS, YYNGEE. The CDR3 is 16 amino acids. Written as DNA, the CDR3 is TGTGCCAGCAGCGTAGCGCCAGGGGGCTTCAATTCACCCCTCCACTTT. Encoded protein: CASSVAPGGFNSPLHF.

The rearrangement joins TRBV9 to TRBJ1-2; a weak D match, TRBD1 (6 bases). The CDR3 consists of 16 residues. The germline CDR1 and CDR2 sequences are SGDLS and YYNGEE. The V gene lost 7 bases and the J gene lost 7 bases, with 26 bases spanning the gap. This chain's CDR3 is CASGRGGPHTSGGYTF. The CDR3 DNA is TGTGCCAGCGGCCGGGGGGGGCCGCACACCAGTGGTGGCTACACCTTC. Complete variable domain (other parts from reference TRBV9 and TRBJ1-2): DSGVTQTPKHLITATGQRVTLRCSPRSGDLSVYWYQQSLDQGLQFLIQYYNGEERAKGNILERFSAQQFPDLHSELNLSSLELGDSALYFCASGRGGPHTSGGYTFGSGTRLTVV.

In its sample, this clone was seen a few times. The chain employs TRBV6-6 and TRBJ1-1; unclear D gene. The CDR3 has 14 amino acids. Germline values: CDR1 MNHNY, CDR2 SVGAGI (reference sequence). V lost 0 bases, J lost 1 base, and 6 bases lay in between. The CDR3 region is CASSYSQGNTEAFF. CDR3 DNA: TGTGCCAGCAGTTACTCCCAAGGGAACACTGAAGCTTTCTTT.

The chain uses TRBV4-3 and TRBJ2-7; unclear D gene. The CDR3 totals 13 residues. Trimming cost V 1 base and J 4 bases, with 8 bases left between them. Germline loops: CDR1 LGHNA, CDR2 YSLEER. The CDR3 nucleotides are TGCGCCAGCAGCCAAGGTATCGGATACGAGCAGTACTTC. Its translation is CASSQGIGYEQYF.

The chain employs TRBV4-1 and TRBJ2-3, with TRBD1 matching over 9 bases. The germline gives CDR1 MGHRA, CDR2 YSYEKL. After removal of 3 bases from V and 7 bases from J, the junction contained 8 bases not matched to a gene. This CDR3 region has 15 residues. In DNA, the CDR3 is TGCGCCAGCAGCCACCCGGGACAGGGAAAGAATACGCAGTATTTT. Its translation is CASSHPGQGKNTQYF.

The rearrangement joins TRBV29-1 to TRBJ1-1, with D possibly matching TRBD1 (5 bases). Germline V gene sequence: CDR1 SQVTM, CDR2 ANQGSEA. The V end lost 6 bases, the J end lost 4 bases, and 15 bases lay between the germline ends. CDR3 length equals 13 residues. The CDR3 loop reads CSVRSQVSTEAFF. In DNA form, the CDR3 reads TGCAGCGTCCGGTCACAGGTCTCCACTGAAGCTTTCTTT.

The V gene is TRBV3-1 (or the pseudogene TRBV3-2), the J gene TRBJ1-3; 7 bases match TRBD1. Germline lookup yields CDR1 LGHDT and CDR2 YNNKEL (reference sequence). Trimming cost V 2 bases and J 0 bases; bases outside gene matches: 4. The CDR3 length is 16 residues. This chain's CDR3 is CASSQQTGLSGNTIYF. The CDR3 bases are TGTGCCAGCAGCCAACAGACAGGGCTCTCTGGAAACACCATATATTTT.

The V gene is TRBV6-5, the J gene TRBJ2-7; 12 bases fit TRBD1. This CDR3 comprises 16 residues. Trimming cost V 2 bases and J 10 bases; bases outside gene matches: 12. Germline V CDR1 and CDR2: MNHEY, SVGAGI. The CDR3 sequence: CASSYGHTGTGGSQYF. The CDR3 nucleotides are TGTGCCAGCAGTTACGGACACACCGGGACAGGGGGCTCTCAGTACTTC.

The chain joins TRBV2 to TRBJ2-7; TRBD1 aligns across 9 bases. The CDR3 totals 14 residues. The J segment lost 4 bases and the V segment lost 2 bases, leaving 3 bases of the junction unmatched. The germline V gene encodes CDR1 SNHLY and CDR2 FYNNEI. CDR3 residues: CASSEQGQGYEQYF. The CDR3 DNA reads TGTGCCAGCAGTGAACAGGGACAGGGTTACGAGCAGTACTTC.

In nucleotides, the CDR3 is TGTGCCAGCAGCAAGGAGAGCGGGGACCAACACGAGCAGTACTTC. It codes for CASSKESGDQHEQYF. The V and J genes are TRBV21-1 and TRBJ2-7; the table's D call, TRBD2, has no DNA check behind it. TRBV21-1 is described as a pseudogene. The CDR3 runs 15 residues.

V gene TRBV18 combines with J gene TRBJ2-7; 8 nucleotides agree with TRBD1. This CDR3 has 15 residues. Trimming took 2 bases from V and 4 from J; bases not matched to a gene: 7. Germline V gene sequence: CDR1 KGHSH, CDR2 LQKENI. CDR3 residues: CASSPETGVRYEQYF. CDR3 DNA: TGTGCCAGCTCACCAGAGACAGGGGTACGTTACGAGCAGTACTTC.

The V and J genes are TRBV5-4 and TRBJ1-1; D uncertain. CDR1 SGHNT and CDR2 YYREEE come from the germline V gene (reference sequence). The CDR3 contains 16 residues. Trimming stripped 1 base from V and 1 base from J, with 14 bases between. Here the CDR3 DNA reads TGTGCCAGCAGCTTGCGTTCAGACGGGAGGAACACTGAAGCTTTCTTT. Its protein is CASSLRSDGRNTEAFF.

The chain carries TRBV9 and TRBJ2-5; TRBD2 matches at 8 bases. Germline V lookup: CDR1 SGDLS, CDR2 YYNGEE. The CDR3 totals 15 residues. J gave up 5 bases and V 0 bases, and 6 bases lay outside the gene matches. Written as DNA, the CDR3 is TGTGCCAGCAGCGTAGAGGGCGGGGGGTTGGAGACCCAGTACTTC. Translated: CASSVEGGGLETQYF.

The gene calls are TRBV6-2 or TRBV6-3 and TRBJ2-1, with TRBD2 matching 8 bases. Germline loops: CDR1 MNHEY, CDR2 SVGEGT. CDR3 size: 16 residues. The J segment lost 6 bases and the V segment lost 5 bases, leaving 12 bases of the junction unmatched. CDR3 region: CASSRRVVAGINEQFF. CDR3 bases: TGTGCCAGCAGTCGAAGGGTAGTAGCGGGAATCAATGAGCAGTTCTTC.